This TCR beta chain comes out of a study of beta chain features in type 1 diabetes. In the study overall: Age, gender, cell numbers and subset yield matched between patients and controls.

The CDR3 is 16 amino acids. J gave up 4 bases and V 3 bases, and 6 bases lay outside the gene matches. Germline lookup yields CDR1 SGHNT and CDR2 YYREEE (reference sequence). Since all of the isolated RNA was reverse transcribed, expressed TCRB transcripts were what got sequenced. The protocol was immunoSEQ multiplex PCR, while the TCRdb copy is restricted to in-frame clones and leaves out a portion. The sample gives 120,000 or so clones, 17% of which show up once; roughly 2.5% is in the top ten. The table lists this clone with a few counts. Antigen: not known. Study-level findings and limits: Moderately but significantly shorter TCRB CDR3s were found in Type 1 diabetes patients in all four CD4+ subsets.

Blood was collected once per donor into heparin, averaging around 0.11 L. Via CD45RO/CCR7/CD25/CD127/CD95/CD27, cells of the CD4+ naive, central memory, regulatory and stem cell-like memory subsets were sorted. The chain links TRBV5-4 to TRBJ2-1; the match to TRBD2 covers 11 bases. Sample: central memory CD4+ T cells from blood. The receptor was isolated from a man younger than 35 with type 1 diabetes. In DNA form, the CDR3 reads TGTGCCAGCAGCTCCCCGACTAGCGGGAAATACAATGAGCAGTTCTTC. It codes for CASSSPTSGKYNEQFF.